The entry below describes one T cell receptor beta chain. This record comes from a study of blood T cell repertoires in COVID-19. Residents of around 24 US areas, aged roughly 18 to 89 years, made up the participants. Cohorts were determined from participant-reported clinical history. The V gene lost 4 bases and the J gene lost 0 bases, with 12 bases spanning the gap. Germline V CDR1 and CDR2: MDHEN, SYDVKM. The CDR3 is 16 residues long. Repertoires were generated with immunoSEQ multiplex PCR, while TCRdb's copy carries only in-frame clones and drops some. The sample carries some 330,000 clones, around 83% recorded once.

The chain employs TRBV28 and TRBJ1-4, with D possibly being TRBD1 (6 bases). Material: PBMCs or T cells enriched from blood (not recorded which). The TCR sequence derives from a woman aged 45-59 years who had recovered from COVID-19. CDR3 in DNA: TGTGCCAGCAGTTCCGCCGAGGGGGCAACTAATGAAAAACTGTTTTTT. The encoded protein is CASSSAEGATNEKLFF.